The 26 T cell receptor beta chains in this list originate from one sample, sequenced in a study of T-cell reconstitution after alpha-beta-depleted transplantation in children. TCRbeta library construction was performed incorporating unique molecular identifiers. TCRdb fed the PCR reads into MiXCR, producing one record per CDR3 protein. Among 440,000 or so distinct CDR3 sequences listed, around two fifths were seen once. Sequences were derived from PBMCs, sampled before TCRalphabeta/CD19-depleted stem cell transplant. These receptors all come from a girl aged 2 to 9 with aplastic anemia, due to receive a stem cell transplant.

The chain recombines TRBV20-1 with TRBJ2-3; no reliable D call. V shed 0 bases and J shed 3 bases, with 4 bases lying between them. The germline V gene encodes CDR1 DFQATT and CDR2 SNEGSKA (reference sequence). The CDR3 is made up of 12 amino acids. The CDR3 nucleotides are TGCAGTGCTAGAGAACGAACAGATACGCAGTATTTT. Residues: CSARERTDTQYF.

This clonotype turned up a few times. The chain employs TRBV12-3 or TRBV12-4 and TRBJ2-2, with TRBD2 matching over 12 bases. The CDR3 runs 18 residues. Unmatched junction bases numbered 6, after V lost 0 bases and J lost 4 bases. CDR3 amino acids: CASSLAPGTSGLTGELFF. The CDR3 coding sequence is TGTGCCAGCAGTTTAGCCCCCGGGACTAGCGGGCTCACCGGGGAGCTGTTTTTT.

As DNA, the CDR3 is TGCAGCGTTGAGGAGCGCGGGAGGGGAGATACGCAGTATTTT. Amino acid sequence: CSVEERGRGDTQYF. V and J are TRBV29-1 and TRBJ2-3; 9 bases map to TRBD2. The CDR3 runs to 14 residues. The V and J ends lost 3 bases and 5 bases, in that order; junction bases with no gene match: 6. Germline CDR1 reads SQVTM; CDR2 reads ANQGSEA.

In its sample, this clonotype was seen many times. The CDR3 reads CASSSFRGETQYF. The CDR3 nucleotides read TGTGCCAGCAGCTCATTTCGCGGAGAGACCCAGTACTTC. V gene TRBV7-2 combines with J gene TRBJ2-5, with D uncertain. V lost 4 bases to trimming and J lost 4 bases, with 10 bases between them. This CDR3 region has 13 residues. Germline CDR1 is SGHTA and CDR2 is FQGNSA.

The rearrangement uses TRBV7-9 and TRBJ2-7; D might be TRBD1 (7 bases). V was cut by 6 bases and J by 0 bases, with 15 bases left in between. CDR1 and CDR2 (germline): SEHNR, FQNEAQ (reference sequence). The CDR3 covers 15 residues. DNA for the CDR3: TGTGCCAGCAGAAGGGAGGCAGGGGGCTCCTACGAGCAGTACTTC. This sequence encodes CASRREAGGSYEQYF.

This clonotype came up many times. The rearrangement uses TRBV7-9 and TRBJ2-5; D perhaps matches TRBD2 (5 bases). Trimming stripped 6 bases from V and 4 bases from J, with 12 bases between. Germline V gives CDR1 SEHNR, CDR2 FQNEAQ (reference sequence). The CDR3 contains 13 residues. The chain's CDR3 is CASRPSAGETQYF. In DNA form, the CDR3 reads TGTGCCAGCAGGCCGTCGGCGGGAGAGACCCAGTACTTC.

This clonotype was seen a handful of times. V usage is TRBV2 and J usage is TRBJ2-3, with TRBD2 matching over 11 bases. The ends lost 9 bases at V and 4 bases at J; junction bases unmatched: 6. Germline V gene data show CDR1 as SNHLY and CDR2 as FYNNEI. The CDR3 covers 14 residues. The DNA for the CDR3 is TGTGCCAGATCGACTAGCGGGGCCCCAGATACGCAGTATTTT. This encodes CARSTSGAPDTQYF.

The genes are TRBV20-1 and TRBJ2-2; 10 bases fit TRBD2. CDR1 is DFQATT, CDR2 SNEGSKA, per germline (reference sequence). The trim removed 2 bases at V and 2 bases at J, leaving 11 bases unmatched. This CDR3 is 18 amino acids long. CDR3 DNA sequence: TGCAGTGCTAGATGGGATAGCGGGAGGATTATTAACACCGGGGAGCTGTTTTTT. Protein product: CSARWDSGRIINTGELFF.

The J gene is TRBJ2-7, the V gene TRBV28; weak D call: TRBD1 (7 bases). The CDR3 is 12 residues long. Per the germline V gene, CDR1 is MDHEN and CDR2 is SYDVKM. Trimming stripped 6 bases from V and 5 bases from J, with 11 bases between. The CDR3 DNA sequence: TGTGCCAGCAGGGAGGGGGCACACGAGCAGTACTTC. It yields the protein CASREGAHEQYF.

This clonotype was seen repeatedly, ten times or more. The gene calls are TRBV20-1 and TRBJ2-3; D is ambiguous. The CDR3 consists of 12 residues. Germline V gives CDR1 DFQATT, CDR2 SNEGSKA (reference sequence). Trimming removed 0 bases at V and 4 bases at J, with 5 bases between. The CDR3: CSARDVADTQYF. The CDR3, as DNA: TGCAGTGCTAGAGATGTGGCAGATACGCAGTATTTT.

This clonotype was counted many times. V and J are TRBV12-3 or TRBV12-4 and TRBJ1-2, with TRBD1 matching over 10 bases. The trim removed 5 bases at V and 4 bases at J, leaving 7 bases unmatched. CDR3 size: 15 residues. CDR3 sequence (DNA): TGTGCCAGCAGTGCCCCGGGACAGGGGCTCTATGGCTACACCTTC. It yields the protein CASSAPGQGLYGYTF.

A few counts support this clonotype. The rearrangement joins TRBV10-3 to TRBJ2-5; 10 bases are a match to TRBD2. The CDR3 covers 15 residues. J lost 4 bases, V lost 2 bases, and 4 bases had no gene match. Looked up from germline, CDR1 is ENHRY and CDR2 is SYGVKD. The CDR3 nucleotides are TGTGCCATCAGTGAGCCGGGACTAGCGACAGAGACCCAGTACTTC. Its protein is CAISEPGLATETQYF.

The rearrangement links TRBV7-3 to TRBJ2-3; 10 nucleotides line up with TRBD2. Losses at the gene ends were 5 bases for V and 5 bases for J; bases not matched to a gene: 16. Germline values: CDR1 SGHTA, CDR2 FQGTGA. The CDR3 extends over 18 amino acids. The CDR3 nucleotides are TGTGCCAGCAGCCCTAGGGTCGGACTAGCGGAGGGCGGAGATACGCAGTATTTT. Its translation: CASSPRVGLAEGGDTQYF.

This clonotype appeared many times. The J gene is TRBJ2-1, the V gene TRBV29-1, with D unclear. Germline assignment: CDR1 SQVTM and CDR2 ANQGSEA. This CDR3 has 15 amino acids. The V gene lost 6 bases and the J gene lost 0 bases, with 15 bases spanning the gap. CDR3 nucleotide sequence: TGCAGCGTGGTCAGACTCCAGAGCTCCTACAATGAGCAGTTCTTC. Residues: CSVVRLQSSYNEQFF.

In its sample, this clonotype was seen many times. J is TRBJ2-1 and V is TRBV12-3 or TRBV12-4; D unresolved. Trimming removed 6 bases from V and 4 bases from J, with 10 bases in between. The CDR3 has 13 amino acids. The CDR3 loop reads CASRELGYNEQFF. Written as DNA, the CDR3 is TGTGCCAGCAGGGAGTTAGGATACAATGAGCAGTTCTTC.

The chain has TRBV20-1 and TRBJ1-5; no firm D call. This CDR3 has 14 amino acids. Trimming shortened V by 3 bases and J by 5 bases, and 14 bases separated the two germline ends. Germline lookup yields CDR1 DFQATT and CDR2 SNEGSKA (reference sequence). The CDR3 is CSARIIRADQPQHF. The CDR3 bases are TGCAGTGCTAGGATTATAAGGGCGGATCAGCCCCAGCATTTT.

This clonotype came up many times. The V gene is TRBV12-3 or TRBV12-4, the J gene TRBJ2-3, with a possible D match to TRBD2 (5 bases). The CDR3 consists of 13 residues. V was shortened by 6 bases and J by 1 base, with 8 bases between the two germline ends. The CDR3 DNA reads TGTGCCAGCAGCTTTAGCGGCACAGATACGCAGTATTTT. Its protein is CASSFSGTDTQYF.

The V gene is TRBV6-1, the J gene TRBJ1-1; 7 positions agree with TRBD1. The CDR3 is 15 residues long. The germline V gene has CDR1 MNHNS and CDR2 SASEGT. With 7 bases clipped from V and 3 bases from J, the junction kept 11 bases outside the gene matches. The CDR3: CASTSRGAWDTEAFF. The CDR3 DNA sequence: TGTGCCAGCACCTCCAGGGGGGCGTGGGACACTGAAGCTTTCTTT.

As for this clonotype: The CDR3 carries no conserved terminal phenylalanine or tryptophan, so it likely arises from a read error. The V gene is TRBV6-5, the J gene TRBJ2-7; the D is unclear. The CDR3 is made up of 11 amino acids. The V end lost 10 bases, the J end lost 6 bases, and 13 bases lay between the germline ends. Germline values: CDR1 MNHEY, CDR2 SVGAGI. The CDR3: CANSLNSEQYL. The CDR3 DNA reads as TGTGCCAACAGCCTAAACTCCGAGCAGTACCTC.

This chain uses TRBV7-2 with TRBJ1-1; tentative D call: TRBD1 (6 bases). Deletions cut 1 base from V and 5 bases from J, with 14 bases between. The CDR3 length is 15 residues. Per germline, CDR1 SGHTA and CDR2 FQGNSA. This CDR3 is CASSLVTGLETEAFF. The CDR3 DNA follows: TGTGCCAGCAGCTTAGTAACAGGGTTGGAAACTGAAGCTTTCTTT.

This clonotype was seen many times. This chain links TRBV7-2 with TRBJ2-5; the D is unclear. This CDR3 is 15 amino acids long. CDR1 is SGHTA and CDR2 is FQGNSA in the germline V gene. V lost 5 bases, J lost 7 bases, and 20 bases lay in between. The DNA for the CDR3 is TGTGCCAGCAGCCCCGACCTCACCGGGTTGGGGACCCAGTACTTC. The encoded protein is CASSPDLTGLGTQYF.

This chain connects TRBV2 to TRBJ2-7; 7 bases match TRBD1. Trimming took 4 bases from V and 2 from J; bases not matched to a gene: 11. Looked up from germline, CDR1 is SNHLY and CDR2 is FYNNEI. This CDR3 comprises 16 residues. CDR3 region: CASSVNRGLIAYEQYF. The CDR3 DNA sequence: TGTGCCAGCAGTGTTAACAGGGGCTTAATCGCCTACGAGCAGTACTTC. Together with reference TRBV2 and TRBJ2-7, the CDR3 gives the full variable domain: EPEVTQTPSHQVTQMGQEVILRCVPISNHLYFYWYRQILGQKVEFLVSFYNNEISEKSEIFDDQFSVERPDGSNFTLKIRSTKLEDSAMYFCASSVNRGLIAYEQYFGPGTRLTVT.

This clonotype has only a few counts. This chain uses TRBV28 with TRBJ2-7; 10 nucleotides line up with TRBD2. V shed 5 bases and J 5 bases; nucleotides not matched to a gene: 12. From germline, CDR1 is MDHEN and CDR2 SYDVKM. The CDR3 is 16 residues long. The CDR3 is CASSTAAGGPPHEQYF. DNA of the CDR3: TGTGCCAGCAGTACCGCAGCGGGAGGGCCTCCGCACGAGCAGTACTTC.

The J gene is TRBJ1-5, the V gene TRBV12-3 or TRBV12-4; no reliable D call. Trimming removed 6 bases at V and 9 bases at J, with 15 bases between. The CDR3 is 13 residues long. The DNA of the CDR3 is TGTGCCAGCAGCCAGACACCGGCAGGGCCCCAGCATTTT. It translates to CASSQTPAGPQHF.

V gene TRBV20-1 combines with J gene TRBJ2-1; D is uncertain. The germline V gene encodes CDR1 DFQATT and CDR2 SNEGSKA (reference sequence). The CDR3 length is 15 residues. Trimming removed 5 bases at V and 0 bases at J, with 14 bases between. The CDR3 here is CSAPSAESSYNEQFF. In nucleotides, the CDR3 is TGCAGTGCTCCCTCGGCGGAGAGCTCCTACAATGAGCAGTTCTTC.

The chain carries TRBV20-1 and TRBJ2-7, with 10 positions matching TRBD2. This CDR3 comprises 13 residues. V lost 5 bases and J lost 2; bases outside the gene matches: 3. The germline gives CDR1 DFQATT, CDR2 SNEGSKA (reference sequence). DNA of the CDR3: TGCAGTGCTGGGACTAGCGCGACCTACGAGCAGTACTTC. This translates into CSAGTSATYEQYF.